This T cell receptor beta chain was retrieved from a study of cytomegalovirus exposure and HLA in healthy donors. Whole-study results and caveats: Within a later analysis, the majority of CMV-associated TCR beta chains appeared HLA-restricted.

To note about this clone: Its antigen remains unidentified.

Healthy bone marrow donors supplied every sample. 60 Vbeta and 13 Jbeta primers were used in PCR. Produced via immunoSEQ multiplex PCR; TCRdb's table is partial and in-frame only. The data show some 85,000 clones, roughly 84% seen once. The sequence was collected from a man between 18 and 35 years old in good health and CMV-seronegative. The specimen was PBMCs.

CDR3 protein: CASSPERGGMAEAFF. The DNA for the CDR3 is TGTGCCAGCAGCCCAGAGCGGGGGGGCATGGCTGAAGCTTTCTTT. This chain connects TRBV9 to TRBJ1-1; possibly TRBD1 for D (6 bases). The V gene lost 4 bases and the J gene lost 6 bases, with 19 bases spanning the gap. The CDR3 has 15 amino acids. CDR1 is SGDLS and CDR2 is YYNGEE in the germline V gene. Full variable domain (missing parts from reference TRBV9 and TRBJ1-1): DSGVTQTPKHLITATGQRVTLRCSPRSGDLSVYWYQQSLDQGLQFLIQYYNGEERAKGNILERFSAQQFPDLHSELNLSSLELGDSALYFCASSPERGGMAEAFFGQGTRLTVV.